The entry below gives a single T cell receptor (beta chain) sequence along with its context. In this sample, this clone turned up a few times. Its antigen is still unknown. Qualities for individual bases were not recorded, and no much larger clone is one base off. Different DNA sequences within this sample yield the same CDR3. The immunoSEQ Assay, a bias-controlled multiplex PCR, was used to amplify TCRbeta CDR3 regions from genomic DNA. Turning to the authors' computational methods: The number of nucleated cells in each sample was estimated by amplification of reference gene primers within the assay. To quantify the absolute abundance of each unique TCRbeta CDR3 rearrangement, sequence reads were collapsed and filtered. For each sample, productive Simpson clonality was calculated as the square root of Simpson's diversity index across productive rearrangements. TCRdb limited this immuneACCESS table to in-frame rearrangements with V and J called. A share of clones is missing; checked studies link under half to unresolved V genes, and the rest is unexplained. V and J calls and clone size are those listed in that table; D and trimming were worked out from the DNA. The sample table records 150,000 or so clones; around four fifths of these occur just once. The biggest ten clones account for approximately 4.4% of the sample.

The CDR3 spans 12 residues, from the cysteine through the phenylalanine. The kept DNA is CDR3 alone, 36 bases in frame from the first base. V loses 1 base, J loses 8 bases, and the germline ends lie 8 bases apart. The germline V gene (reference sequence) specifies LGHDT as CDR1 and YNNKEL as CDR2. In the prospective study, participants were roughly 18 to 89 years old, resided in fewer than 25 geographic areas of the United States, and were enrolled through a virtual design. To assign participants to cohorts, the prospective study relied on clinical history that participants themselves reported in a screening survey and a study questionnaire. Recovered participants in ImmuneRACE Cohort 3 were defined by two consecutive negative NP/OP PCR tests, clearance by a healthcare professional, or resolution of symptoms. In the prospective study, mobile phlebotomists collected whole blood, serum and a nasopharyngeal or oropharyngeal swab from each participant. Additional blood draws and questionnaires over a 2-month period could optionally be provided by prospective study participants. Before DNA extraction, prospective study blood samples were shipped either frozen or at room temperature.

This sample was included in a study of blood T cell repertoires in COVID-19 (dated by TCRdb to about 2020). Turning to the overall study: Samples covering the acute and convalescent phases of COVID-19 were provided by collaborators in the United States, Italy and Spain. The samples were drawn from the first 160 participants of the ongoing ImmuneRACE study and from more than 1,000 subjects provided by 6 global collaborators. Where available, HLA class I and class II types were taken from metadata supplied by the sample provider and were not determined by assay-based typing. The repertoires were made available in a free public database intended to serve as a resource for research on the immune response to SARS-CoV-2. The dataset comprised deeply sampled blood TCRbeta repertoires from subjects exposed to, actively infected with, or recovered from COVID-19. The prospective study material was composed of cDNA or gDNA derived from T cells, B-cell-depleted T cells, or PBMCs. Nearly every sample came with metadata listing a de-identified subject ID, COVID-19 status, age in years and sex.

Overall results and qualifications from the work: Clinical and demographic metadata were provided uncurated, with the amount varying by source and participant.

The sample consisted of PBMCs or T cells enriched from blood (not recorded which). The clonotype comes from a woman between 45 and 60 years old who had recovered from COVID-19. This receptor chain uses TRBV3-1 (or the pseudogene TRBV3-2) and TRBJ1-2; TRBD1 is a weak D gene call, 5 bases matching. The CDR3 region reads CASSQGRVGYTF. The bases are TGTGCCAGCAGCCAAGGCAGGGTCGGCTACACCTTC.